These 32 T cell receptor beta chains share one sample of origin, sequenced in a study of cytomegalovirus exposure and HLA in healthy donors. 13 Jbeta primers and 60 Vbeta primers were used for the PCR. Assay used: immunoSEQ multiplex PCR; TCRdb lists only in-frame clones, some missing. The data contain about 140,000 clones, 65% to 85% of them singletons. Specimen: PBMCs. The receptors were gathered from a woman aged 40 to 49 in good health and CMV-seropositive.

The chain links TRBV6-4 to TRBJ2-2; perhaps TRBD2 as D (5 bases). The CDR3 spans 16 residues. Germline loops: CDR1 MRHNA, CDR2 SNTAGT. Trimming took 2 bases from V and 0 from J, leaving 10 bases between them. CDR3 nucleotides: TGTGCCAGCAGTGACGTTCCAGCGGCGAACACCGGGGAGCTGTTTTTT. Amino acids: CASSDVPAANTGELFF.

In its sample, this clone was seen a few times. The gene calls are TRBV30 and TRBJ1-2; D is ambiguous. Trimming took off 0 bases at V and 4 bases at J, with 18 bases between the two ends. This CDR3 spans 16 amino acids. Germline V CDR1 and CDR2: GTSNPN, SVGIG (reference sequence). The DNA for the CDR3 is TGTGCCTGGAGTGTATCGTTGGGCAGATCCTCCTATGGCTACACCTTC. Protein product: CAWSVSLGRSSYGYTF.

The V gene is TRBV28, the J gene TRBJ2-7; 8 nucleotides match TRBD1. The CDR3 consists of 15 residues. V shed 4 bases, J shed 0 bases, and the junction held 5 bases outside the gene matches. Looked up from germline, CDR1 is MDHEN and CDR2 is SYDVKM. The CDR3 sequence is CASSYRGLSSYEQYF. Written as DNA, the CDR3 is TGTGCCAGCAGTTACAGGGGGTTGAGCTCCTACGAGCAGTACTTC. The whole variable domain, remainder taken from reference TRBV28 and TRBJ2-7, is DVKVTQSSRYLVKRTGEKVFLECVQDMDHENMFWYRQDPGLGLRLIYFSYDVKMKEKGDIPEGYSVSREKKERFSLILESASTNQTSMYLCASSYRGLSSYEQYFGPGTRLTVT.

The chain combines TRBV5-4 with TRBJ2-2, with a tentative D call TRBD1 (6 bases). Trimming stripped 2 bases from V and 0 bases from J, with 8 bases between. This CDR3 is 15 amino acids long. Germline V gives CDR1 SGHNT, CDR2 YYREEE (reference sequence). DNA of the CDR3: TGTGCCAGCAGCTTTAGGGGGTCGAACACCGGGGAGCTGTTTTTT. Its translation: CASSFRGSNTGELFF.

This clone was seen a handful of times. This chain links TRBV6-6 with TRBJ2-7, with D hard to call. V was cut by 6 bases and J by 4 bases, with 7 bases left in between. This CDR3 region has 11 residues. Germline values: CDR1 MNHNY, CDR2 SVGAGI (reference sequence). The CDR3 sequence is CASRTSYEQYF. The CDR3 nucleotides are TGTGCCAGCAGGACTTCATACGAGCAGTACTTC.

The genes are TRBV7-2 and TRBJ1-4, with D unresolved. CDR1 and CDR2 from the germline V gene are SGHTA and FQGNSA. Trimming removed 0 bases from V and 7 bases from J, with 12 bases in between. CDR3 length: 15 amino acids. The CDR3 DNA reads TGTGCCAGCAGCTTAGCACAGTCCTCCGGTGAAAAACTGTTTTTT. Its protein is CASSLAQSSGEKLFF.

This clone was detected only a few times. The chain is built from TRBV10-3 and TRBJ2-1; 7 bases fit TRBD1. J lost 6 bases, V lost 0 bases, and 8 bases had no gene match. The length of the CDR3 is 16 residues. Germline V CDR1 and CDR2: ENHRY, SYGVKD. The CDR3 loop is CAISESVGGASNEQFF. CDR3 bases: TGTGCCATCAGTGAGTCCGTAGGGGGCGCTTCCAATGAGCAGTTCTTC.

The genes are TRBV29-1 and TRBJ2-3, with no clear D. The germline V gene has CDR1 SQVTM and CDR2 ANQGSEA. CDR3 length: 13 amino acids. V lost 4 bases to trimming and J lost 2 bases, with 10 bases between them. The DNA of the CDR3 is TGCAGCGTTGTAGGCGGTCCCACAGATACGCAGTATTTT. It is translated as CSVVGGPTDTQYF.

The chain links TRBV2 to TRBJ2-4, with TRBD1 identical over 7 bases. Germline CDR1 is SNHLY and CDR2 is FYNNEI. The V segment lost 6 bases and the J segment 3 bases; nucleotides outside the gene matches: 5. This CDR3 spans 14 amino acids. The CDR3 sequence: CASSPDRVKNIQYF. CDR3 DNA sequence: TGTGCCAGCAGCCCCGACAGGGTCAAAAACATTCAGTACTTC.

J is TRBJ2-7 and V is TRBV11-2, with 7 positions matching TRBD2. The germline CDR1 and CDR2 sequences are SGHAT and FQNNGV. The ends lost 6 bases at V and 3 bases at J; junction bases unmatched: 8. The CDR3 contains 14 residues. CDR3 bases: TGTGCCAGCAGGTCCCCCGGGGGGAACTACGAGCAGTACTTC. Its protein product is CASRSPGGNYEQYF.

The chain employs TRBV7-9 and TRBJ2-7, with 8 bases aligning to TRBD1. The CDR3 is 15 amino acids. The germline CDR1 and CDR2 sequences are SEHNR and FQNEAQ (reference sequence). J was trimmed by 9 bases and V by 4 bases; bases with no gene match: 14. The CDR3 region has the DNA TGTGCCAGCAGCTCAGGACAGGGTGTGGGTGAAGGGCAGTACTTC. Its protein product is CASSSGQGVGEGQYF.

The chain joins TRBV5-4 to TRBJ2-3; unclear D gene. The CDR3 runs to 15 residues. Trimming removed 5 bases at V and 0 bases at J, with 13 bases between. Germline loops: CDR1 SGHNT, CDR2 YYREEE (reference sequence). For the CDR3, the DNA is TGTGCCAGCAGAGCTTGGAGTGCTAGCACAGATACGCAGTATTTT. Translated: CASRAWSASTDTQYF.

This rearrangement joins TRBV4-2 to TRBJ2-3; the D is unclear. Per the germline V gene, CDR1 is LGHNA and CDR2 is YNFKEQ. CDR3 length: 15 amino acids. Trimming took off 0 bases at V and 0 bases at J, with 7 bases between the two ends. CDR3 sequence: CASSQDGPSTDTQYF. The CDR3 nucleotides read TGTGCCAGCAGCCAAGATGGGCCAAGCACAGATACGCAGTATTTT.

The V gene is TRBV28, the J gene TRBJ2-7, with 10 bases lining up with TRBD1. Trimming took 6 bases from V and 5 from J; bases not matched to a gene: 4. The CDR3 runs to 13 residues. In germline, CDR1 is MDHEN, CDR2 SYDVKM. In nucleotides, the CDR3 is TGTGCCAGCAGCCGGGACAGGGGCCACGAGCAGTACTTC. Its protein is CASSRDRGHEQYF.

This chain links TRBV7-2 with TRBJ2-3; D not resolved. Germline V gene lookup returns CDR1 SGHTA and CDR2 FQGNSA. This CDR3 is built from 13 residues. The V gene lost 5 bases and the J gene lost 4 bases, with 10 bases spanning the gap. For the CDR3, the DNA is TGTGCCAGCAGCCATGAGTCCCCAGATACGCAGTATTTT. Amino acids: CASSHESPDTQYF.

V gene TRBV7-2 combines with J gene TRBJ2-7; D perhaps matches TRBD1 (5 bases). Trimming shortened V by 5 bases and J by 3 bases, and 14 bases separated the two germline ends. Germline V CDR1 and CDR2: SGHTA, FQGNSA. The CDR3 runs to 14 residues. The CDR3 coding sequence is TGTGCCAGCAGCCGAACAGGTCTAAACTACGAGCAGTACTTC. It is translated as CASSRTGLNYEQYF.

For this clone: In the same sample, other DNA sequences code for this CDR3. V usage is TRBV7-2 and J usage is TRBJ1-2; D ambiguous. V was clipped by 6 bases and J by 0 bases, with 8 bases between them. Germline V gene data show CDR1 as SGHTA and CDR2 as FQGNSA. The CDR3 consists of 13 residues. In nucleotides, the CDR3 is TGTGCCAGCAGTCCGGGAGCTAACTATGGCTACACCTTC. It is translated as CASSPGANYGYTF.

The table lists this clone with a few counts. The V and J genes are TRBV5-4 and TRBJ2-5; perhaps TRBD1 as D (6 bases). The last part of the DNA fits TRBJ2-7 better; the J call may be wrong. The germline V gene encodes CDR1 SGHNT and CDR2 YYREEE (reference sequence). The CDR3 runs to 15 residues. CDR3 DNA sequence: TGTGCCAGCAGCTTGCAGGGGAAAAGCTCCTACGAGCAGTACTTC. It yields the protein CASSLQGKSSYEQYF.

The V and J genes are TRBV6-5 and TRBJ2-7; D may be TRBD2 (6 bases). CDR1 is MNHEY, CDR2 SVGAGI, per germline. CDR3 length: 14 residues. Trimming left V 6 bases short and J 0 bases short, with 12 bases between. The CDR3 nucleotides read TGTGCCAGCAGGGTAGCGGTTAGCTCCTACGAGCAGTACTTC. As protein: CASRVAVSSYEQYF.

This chain joins TRBV6-5 and TRBJ1-2; the match to TRBD1 covers 11 bases. Germline assignment: CDR1 MNHEY and CDR2 SVGAGI. V lost 3 bases to trimming and J lost 2 bases; unmatched junction nucleotides: 5. This CDR3 comprises 16 residues. CDR3: CASSYWTGGRNYGYTF. The CDR3 DNA sequence: TGTGCCAGCAGTTATTGGACAGGGGGCCGAAACTATGGCTACACCTTC.

This clone was recorded once. The rearrangement uses TRBV9 and TRBJ2-1; 13 bases match TRBD2. Germline CDR1 reads SGDLS; CDR2 reads YYNGEE. V shed 4 bases, J shed 7 bases, and the junction held 8 bases outside the gene matches. The CDR3 length is 16 residues. CDR3 region: CASSYTSGRVGNEQFF. CDR3 nucleotide sequence: TGTGCCAGCAGCTATACTAGCGGGAGGGTAGGGAATGAGCAGTTCTTC.

This sequence joins TRBV4-2 and TRBJ2-3; D might be TRBD2 (6 bases). V was cut by 1 base and J by 4 bases, with 9 bases left in between. CDR1 and CDR2 (germline): LGHNA, YNFKEQ. This CDR3 has 14 residues. CDR3 nucleotide sequence: TGTGCCAGCAGCCAAGGGGCGGGATCAGATACGCAGTATTTT. Protein: CASSQGAGSDTQYF.

This chain uses TRBV6-6 with TRBJ1-6; D unclear. Germline CDR1 reads MNHNY; CDR2 reads SVGAGI (reference sequence). The V end was cut by 2 bases, the J end by 9 bases, with 11 bases between. The CDR3 loop spans 14 amino acids. CDR3 in amino acids: CASSYTATRSPLHF. The DNA of the CDR3 is TGTGCCAGCAGTTACACAGCCACGCGTTCACCCCTCCACTTT.

The chain combines TRBV27 with TRBJ2-1, with D maybe TRBD2 (6 bases). Germline CDR1 reads MNHEY; CDR2 reads SMNVEV (reference sequence). Trimming left V 5 bases short and J 3 bases short, with 20 bases between. The length of the CDR3 is 17 residues. CDR3 bases: TGTGCCAGCAGTAATGAAGCGGGCAATCCCCACTACAATGAGCAGTTCTTC. Encoded protein: CASSNEAGNPHYNEQFF.

This chain joins TRBV7-2 and TRBJ1-6; the D gene is possibly TRBD1 (5 bases). The germline V and J ends were trimmed by 3 bases and 10 bases, with 16 bases remaining between them. Germline V lookup: CDR1 SGHTA, CDR2 FQGNSA. This CDR3 is built from 15 residues. The CDR3 protein is CASSFDQGKWSPLHF. The CDR3 DNA follows: TGTGCCAGCAGCTTCGATCAGGGAAAATGGTCACCCCTCCACTTT. The full variable domain, in which reference TRBV7-2 and TRBJ1-6 provide the parts outside the CDR3, is GAGVSQSPSNKVTEKGKDVELRCDPISGHTALYWYRQSLGQGLEFLIYFQGNSAPDKSGLPSDRFSAERTGGSVSTLTIQRTQQEDSAVYLCASSFDQGKWSPLHFGNGTRLTVT.

The chain has TRBV6-5 and TRBJ2-7; D gene unclear. V lost 8 bases, J lost 1 base, and 9 bases lay in between. From germline, CDR1 is MNHEY and CDR2 SVGAGI. The CDR3 runs to 12 residues. The CDR3 spells CASWSDSYEQYF. CDR3 in DNA: TGTGCCAGCTGGTCAGATTCCTACGAGCAGTACTTC.

This rearrangement joins TRBV29-1 to TRBJ2-3, with 7 bases matching TRBD2. Per the germline V gene, CDR1 is SQVTM and CDR2 is ANQGSEA. V shed 7 bases, J shed 2 bases, and the junction held 9 bases outside the gene matches. The CDR3 extends over 14 amino acids. The CDR3 loop is CSASGLQPTDTQYF. The CDR3 DNA is TGCAGCGCCTCGGGACTACAACCCACAGATACGCAGTATTTT.

This chain links TRBV7-9 with TRBJ2-7; a possible D gene is TRBD1 (5 bases). The V gene lost 4 bases and the J gene lost 6 bases, with 16 bases spanning the gap. Germline V gene lookup returns CDR1 SEHNR and CDR2 FQNEAQ (reference sequence). The CDR3 totals 14 residues. The CDR3 coding sequence is TGTGCCAGCAGCTCGGCAGGGTTGTACCTCGAGCAGTACTTC. It encodes CASSSAGLYLEQYF.

The table lists this clone with a few counts. V gene TRBV4-1 combines with J gene TRBJ1-2; tentative D call: TRBD1 (5 bases). The germline CDR1 and CDR2 sequences are MGHRA and YSYEKL. The CDR3 runs 15 residues. The V and J ends lost 1 base and 8 bases respectively, with 17 bases between them. The CDR3 DNA follows: TGCGCCAGCAGCCAAGTAGGGAGGACACCGAGGGGCTACACCTTC. It specifies CASSQVGRTPRGYTF.

The chain employs TRBV4-2 and TRBJ2-2; 9 positions agree with TRBD2. CDR3 length: 17 amino acids. Germline CDR1 and CDR2: LGHNA and YNFKEQ. Losses at the gene ends were 4 bases for V and 3 bases for J; bases not matched to a gene: 9. This chain's CDR3 is CASSPRGVAGDTGELFF. The CDR3 bases are TGTGCCAGCAGCCCCCGCGGAGTAGCGGGAGACACCGGGGAGCTGTTTTTT.

In this sample, this clone turned up a few times. The chain links TRBV9 to TRBJ1-6; D is unresolved. Germline V gives CDR1 SGDLS, CDR2 YYNGEE. This CDR3 has 15 amino acids. V gave up 4 bases and J gave up 7 bases, with 15 bases separating them. This chain's CDR3 is CASSPRATRNSPLHF. CDR3 coding DNA: TGTGCCAGCAGCCCCCGCGCCACGCGAAATTCACCCCTCCACTTT.

The chain joins TRBV7-2 to TRBJ2-3, with 8 positions matching TRBD2. Germline CDR1 is SGHTA and CDR2 is FQGNSA. J lost 1 base, V lost 2 bases, and 5 bases had no gene match. The CDR3 runs 16 residues. In nucleotides, the CDR3 is TGTGCCAGCAGCTTAATCGCGGGAGGACGCACAGATACGCAGTATTTT. Encoded protein: CASSLIAGGRTDTQYF.